This is a list of T cell receptor beta chains from one sample in a study of T-cell reconstitution after alpha-beta-depleted transplantation in children. In TCRdb, the PCR reads were re-called with MiXCR into one record per CDR3 protein. The sample lists 450,000 to 700,000 distinct CDR3 sequences, 25% to 30% occurring once. Sample: PBMCs, taken before TCRalphabeta/CD19-depleted stem cell transplant. The receptors stem from a boy younger than two with Wiskott-Aldrich syndrome, due to receive a stem cell transplant. The CDR3 runs from the conserved cysteine through the conserved F or W.

TRBV2	15	TRBJ2-7	CASSVGLVGWNEEYF
TRBV12-3/TRBV12-4	16	TRBJ1-5	CASSIIRGNSNQPQHF
TRBV20-1	13	TRBJ1-1	CSALPDRDAEAFF
TRBV24-1	14	TRBJ1-2	CATSDLPGLGGYTF
TRBV6-1	16	TRBJ1-5	CASSEGTGWGNQPQHF
TRBV5-1	17	TRBJ2-5	CASSSRVGSGIWETQYF
TRBV20-1	14	TRBJ1-2	CSARESGGSYGYTF
TRBV18	13	TRBJ1-2	CASSPDGHYGYTF
TRBV5-1	15	TRBJ1-4	CASSLAQGAGEKLFF
TRBV10-3	15	TRBJ2-5	CAISEGLWYQETQYF
TRBV15	13	TRBJ2-7	CATSRDPGVEQYF
TRBV5-1	14	TRBJ1-1	CASSLNSPNTEAFF
TRBV6-5	15	TRBJ2-7	CASSYSGLSSYEQYF
TRBV5-1	13	TRBJ2-1	CASSSQGVSEQFF
TRBV10-1	13	TRBJ2-1	CASSPTPPGEQFF
TRBV3-1	14	TRBJ2-3	CASSLKAGGATQYF
TRBV5-1	15	TRBJ1-2	CASSPIRVRSYGYTF
TRBV5-1	16	TRBJ2-2	CASSLGSDIPSAGMFF
TRBV20-1	15	TRBJ2-3	CSLMVGLYEGDTQYF